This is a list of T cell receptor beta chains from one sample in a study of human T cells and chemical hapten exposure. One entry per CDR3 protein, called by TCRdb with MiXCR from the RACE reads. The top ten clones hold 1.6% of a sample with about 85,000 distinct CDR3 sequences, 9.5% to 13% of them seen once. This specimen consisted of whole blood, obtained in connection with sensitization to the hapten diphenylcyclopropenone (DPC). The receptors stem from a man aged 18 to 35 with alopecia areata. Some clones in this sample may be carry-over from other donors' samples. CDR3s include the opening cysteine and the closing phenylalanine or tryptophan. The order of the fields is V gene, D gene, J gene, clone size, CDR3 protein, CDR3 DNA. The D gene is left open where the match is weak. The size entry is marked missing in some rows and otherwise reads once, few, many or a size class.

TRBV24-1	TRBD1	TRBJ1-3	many	CATSDPRTGGNTIYF	TGTGCCACCAGTGACCCCAGGACAGGCGGAAACACCATATATTTT
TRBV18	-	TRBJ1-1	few	CASSTGHGYTEAFF	TGTGCCAGCTCAACGGGACACGGATACACTGAAGCTTTCTTT
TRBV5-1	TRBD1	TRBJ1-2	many	CASSSYQGVNGYTF	TGCGCCAGCAGCTCGTACCAGGGGGTTAATGGCTACACCTTC
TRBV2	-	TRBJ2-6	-	CASVWIGGIWKPGANVLTF	TGTGCCAGCGTTTGGATTGGGGGTATTTGGAAACCTGGGGCCAACGTCCTGACTTTC
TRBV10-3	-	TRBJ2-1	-	CAISDRPDNEQFF	TGTGCCATCAGTGACCGACCAGACAATGAGCAGTTCTTC
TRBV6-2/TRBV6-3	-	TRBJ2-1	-	CASQPAGYNEQFF	TGTGCCAGCCAACCCGCAGGGTACAATGAGCAGTTCTTC
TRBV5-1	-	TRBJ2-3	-	CASSLEGADTQYF	TGCGCCAGCAGCTTGGAGGGGGCAGATACGCAGTATTTT
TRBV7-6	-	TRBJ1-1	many	CASSLGGTLNTEAFF	TGTGCCAGCAGCTTAGGCGGCACCCTGAACACTGAAGCTTTCTTT
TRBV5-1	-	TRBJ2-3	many	CASSLGRGAGTDTQYF	TGCGCCAGCAGCTTGGGCAGGGGGGCCGGCACAGATACGCAGTATTTT
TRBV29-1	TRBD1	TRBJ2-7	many	CSVATGTGAYEQYF	TGCAGCGTCGCAACCGGGACAGGGGCCTACGAGCAGTACTTC
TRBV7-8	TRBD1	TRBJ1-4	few	CASSLTGASEKLFF	TGTGCCAGCAGCTTAACAGGGGCATCTGAAAAACTGTTTTTT
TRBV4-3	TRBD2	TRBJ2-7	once	CASSPRRASGGYEQYF	TGCGCCAGCAGCCCCCGTAGGGCTAGCGGGGGTTACGAGCAGTACTTC
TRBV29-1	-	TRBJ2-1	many	CSVHQGYNEQFF	TGCAGCGTGCATCAGGGTTACAATGAGCAGTTCTTC
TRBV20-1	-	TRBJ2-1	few	CSATVVVNEQFF	TGCAGTGCTACAGTTGTTGTCAATGAGCAGTTCTTC
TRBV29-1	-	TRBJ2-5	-	CSVLQGQETQYF	TGCAGCGTTTTACAGGGCCAAGAGACCCAGTACTTC
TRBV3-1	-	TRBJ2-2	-	CASSRPGGSPNTGELFF	TGTGCCAGCAGCCGGCCAGGGGGGAGCCCGAACACCGGGGAGCTGTTTTTT
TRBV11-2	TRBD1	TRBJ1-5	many	CASSWDRDFNQPQHF	TGTGCCAGCAGTTGGGACAGGGACTTCAATCAGCCCCAGCATTTT
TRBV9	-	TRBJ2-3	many	CASSVVAGVTDTQYF	TGTGCCAGCAGCGTAGTCGCAGGGGTGACAGATACGCAGTATTTT
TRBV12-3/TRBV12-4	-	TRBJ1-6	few	CASSLGGTSPLHF	TGTGCCAGCAGTTTGGGGGGGACTTCACCCCTCCACTTT
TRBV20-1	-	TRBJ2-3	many	CSAQGGATSTDTQYF	TGCAGTGCCCAGGGGGGGGCAACTAGCACAGATACGCAGTATTTT
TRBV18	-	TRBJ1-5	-	CASSSSGRWRIQPQHF	TGTGCCAGCTCATCGTCCGGAAGATGGAGAATTCAGCCCCAGCATTTT
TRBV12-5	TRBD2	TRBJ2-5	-	CASGGPGLAETQYF	TGTGCTAGTGGTGGACCGGGACTAGCGGAGACCCAGTACTTC
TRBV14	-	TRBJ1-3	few	CASSPGWGRNTIYF	TGTGCCAGCAGCCCCGGATGGGGTAGGAACACCATATATTTT
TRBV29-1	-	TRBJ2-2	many	CSVVVGPRGGELFF	TGCAGCGTTGTTGTAGGCCCCAGAGGCGGGGAGCTGTTTTTT
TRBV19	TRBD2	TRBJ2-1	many	CASKPGGYNEQFF	TGTGCCAGTAAACCGGGGGGGTACAATGAGCAGTTCTTC
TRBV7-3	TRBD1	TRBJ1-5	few	CASSVDRDQPQHF	TGTGCCAGCAGCGTGGACAGGGATCAGCCCCAGCATTTT
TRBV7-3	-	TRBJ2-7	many	CASSLGPASSYEQYF	TGTGCCAGCAGCTTGGGCCCGGCCAGCTCCTACGAGCAGTACTTC
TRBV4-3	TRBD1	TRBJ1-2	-	CASSQDLVTGGHGYTF	TGCGCCAGCAGCCAAGATCTGGTAACAGGGGGACATGGCTACACCTTC
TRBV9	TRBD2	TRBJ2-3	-	CASSSSGGGDTQYF	TGTGCCAGCAGCTCGAGCGGGGGAGGAGATACGCAGTATTTT